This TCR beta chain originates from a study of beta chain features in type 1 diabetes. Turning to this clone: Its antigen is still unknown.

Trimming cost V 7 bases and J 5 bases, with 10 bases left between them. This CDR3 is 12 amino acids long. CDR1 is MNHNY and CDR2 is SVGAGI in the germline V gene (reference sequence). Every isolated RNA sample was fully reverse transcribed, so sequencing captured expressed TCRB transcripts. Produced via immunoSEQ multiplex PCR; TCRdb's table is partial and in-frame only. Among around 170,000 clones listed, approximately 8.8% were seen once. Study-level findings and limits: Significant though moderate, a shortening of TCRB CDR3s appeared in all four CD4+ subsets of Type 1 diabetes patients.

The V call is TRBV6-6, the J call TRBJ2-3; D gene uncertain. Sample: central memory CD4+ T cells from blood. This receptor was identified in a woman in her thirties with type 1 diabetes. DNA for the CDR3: TGTGCCAGCACCCCCAGTGGAGATACGCAGTATTTT. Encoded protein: CASTPSGDTQYF.